This TCR beta chain was documented in a study of T cell repertoires in cytomegalovirus infection. Looking at the study overall: From public TCR beta signatures came an indication of both CMV infection and matching HLA type. Findings of the study overall: Adding up the frequency of public TCR beta families identified people who carried CMV plus the relevant HLA. Across the ex vivo response, the dominant clonotypes were HLA-C-restricted CMV-specific TCR beta clonotypes.

TCRdb re-called the reads through MiXCR, storing one row per CDR3 protein. The sample has 700,000 to 900,000 distinct CDR3 sequences, around 29% seen once. Remarks on this clonotype: Its target is not known.

Germline trimming cut 2 bases from V and 0 bases from J; bases unmatched to any gene: 15. Germline loops: CDR1 MNHNS, CDR2 SASEGT. The CDR3 spans 20 residues. This sequence was found in a human donor in good health (CMV status not recorded). Some clones in this sample may be carry-over from other donors' samples. This specimen consisted of cultured CD8+ T cells from PBMCs, obtained from culture after CMV antigen stimulation. The chain uses TRBV6-1 and TRBJ1-1; 10 bases match TRBD1. CDR3 amino acids: CASSEWPPSRDRGMNTEAFF. The CDR3 coding sequence is TGTGCCAGCAGTGAATGGCCCCCGTCTCGGGACAGGGGAATGAACACTGAAGCTTTCTTT.